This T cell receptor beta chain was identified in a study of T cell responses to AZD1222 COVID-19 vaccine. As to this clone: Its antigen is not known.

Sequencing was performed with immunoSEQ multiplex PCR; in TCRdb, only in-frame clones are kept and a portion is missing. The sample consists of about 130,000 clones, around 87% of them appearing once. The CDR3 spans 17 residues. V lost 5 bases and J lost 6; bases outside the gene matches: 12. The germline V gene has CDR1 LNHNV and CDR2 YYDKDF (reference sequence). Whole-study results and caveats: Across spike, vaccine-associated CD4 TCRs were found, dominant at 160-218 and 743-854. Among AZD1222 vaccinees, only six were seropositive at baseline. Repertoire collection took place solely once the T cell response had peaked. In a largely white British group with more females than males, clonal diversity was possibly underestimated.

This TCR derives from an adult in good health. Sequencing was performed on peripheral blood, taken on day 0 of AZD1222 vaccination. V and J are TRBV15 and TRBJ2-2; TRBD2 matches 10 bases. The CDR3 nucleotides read TGTGCCACCAGCCCCAGGGCGGGGACTAGCGTTCCCGGGGAGCTGTTTTTT. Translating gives CATSPRAGTSVPGELFF.